What follows are 18 T cell receptor beta chains derived from one specimen sequenced in a study of shared clonotypes between healthy human individuals. Some clones are missing from TCRdb's copy, which holds only in-frame ones; the method was immunoSEQ multiplex PCR. The sample includes about 980,000 clones, approximately 80% of them seen just once. Material: memory CD4+ T cells sorted from blood. The subset is: CD45RA-negative fraction. Receptors originate from a man younger than 35 in good health.

The chain carries TRBV5-6 and TRBJ2-7; TRBD1 is a possible D gene (6 bases). The V end was cut by 6 bases, the J end by 3 bases, with 13 bases between. This CDR3 spans 13 amino acids. Germline lookup yields CDR1 SGHDT and CDR2 YYEEEE. The CDR3 protein is CASTQPGVYEQYF. In DNA, the CDR3 is TGTGCCAGCACCCAGCCAGGGGTCTACGAGCAGTACTTC.

The genes are TRBV5-4 and TRBJ2-7; TRBD1 aligns across 8 bases. The germline gives CDR1 SGHNT, CDR2 YYREEE (reference sequence). The CDR3 totals 14 residues. V was clipped by 0 bases and J by 3 bases; unmatched bases: 2. The CDR3 DNA sequence: TGTGCCAGCAGCTTGGAGACAGGGGTCTACGAGCAGTACTTC. Translating gives CASSLETGVYEQYF.

The rearrangement joins TRBV30 to TRBJ1-3; 10 bases are a match to TRBD1. The CDR3 covers 17 residues. CDR1 is GTSNPN and CDR2 is SVGIG in the germline V gene (reference sequence). V trimming: 4 bases; J trimming: 2 bases; junction bases outside the gene matches: 11. The CDR3: CAWTTGGSVLPGNTIYF. The CDR3 DNA reads TGTGCCTGGACGACAGGGGGCTCGGTTTTGCCTGGAAACACCATATATTTT.

This sequence joins TRBV28 and TRBJ1-5; perhaps TRBD1 as D (6 bases). CDR1 and CDR2 from the germline V gene are MDHEN and SYDVKM. The CDR3 covers 12 residues. The V end lost 7 bases, the J end lost 7 bases, and 11 bases lay between the germline ends. DNA for the CDR3: TGTGCCAGCAAGGGGGGGGTCCAGCCCCAGCATTTT. Translating it yields CASKGGVQPQHF.

The V call is TRBV5-4, the J call TRBJ2-7, with 8 bases aligning to TRBD2. The CDR3 sequence is 16 residues long. Germline CDR1 and CDR2: SGHNT and YYREEE (reference sequence). With V trimmed by 0 bases and J by 2 bases, 7 bases remained unmatched. CDR3: CASSLGSSGLTYEQYF. For the CDR3, the DNA is TGTGCCAGCAGCTTGGGGTCTAGCGGGCTGACCTACGAGCAGTACTTC.

There are a few counts of this clone. CDR3 region: CASSPFMGTGLNDEQFF. The CDR3 nucleotides are TGTGCCAGCTCACCTTTTATGGGGACAGGGCTTAATGATGAGCAGTTCTTC. The chain links TRBV18 to TRBJ2-1, with 9 bases matching TRBD1. Per the germline V gene, CDR1 is KGHSH and CDR2 is LQKENI. Germline trimming cut 3 bases from V and 8 bases from J; bases unmatched to any gene: 14. The CDR3 runs to 17 residues.

The count of this clone is one. The J gene is TRBJ1-1, the V gene TRBV11-2, with a tentative D call TRBD1 (6 bases). Deletions cut 5 bases from V and 2 bases from J, with 12 bases between. Germline CDR1 and CDR2: SGHAT and FQNNGV. The CDR3 has 14 residues. CDR3 sequence reads: CASSQQGKNTEAFF. The CDR3 DNA reads as TGTGCCAGCAGCCAACAGGGTAAAAACACTGAAGCTTTCTTT.

The chain couples TRBV5-6 to TRBJ1-5, with TRBD1 matching over 7 bases. The CDR3 loop spans 13 amino acids. With 5 bases clipped from V and 7 bases from J, the junction kept 6 bases outside the gene matches. Per germline, CDR1 SGHDT and CDR2 YYEEEE. The CDR3 nucleotides are TGTGCCAGCAGTCGCGACAGGGTCCAGCCCCAGCATTTT. It specifies CASSRDRVQPQHF.

The chain combines TRBV18 with TRBJ2-6, with TRBD2 matching 8 bases. The CDR3 is made up of 19 amino acids. Germline CDR1 and CDR2: KGHSH and LQKENI. J gave up 0 bases and V 1 base, and 8 bases lay outside the gene matches. The CDR3 DNA follows: TGTGCCAGCTCACCACTCATCCCTCTAGCGGGCTCTGGGGCCAACGTCCTGACTTTC. Translated: CASSPLIPLAGSGANVLTF.

This clone was counted only a few times. The chain links TRBV30 to TRBJ1-1; perhaps TRBD1 as D (5 bases). The CDR3 covers 13 residues. Germline V lookup: CDR1 GTSNPN, CDR2 SVGIG (reference sequence). Trimming took off 1 base at V and 4 bases at J, with 10 bases between the two ends. CDR3 coding DNA: TGTGCCTGGAGTGCGCAGGGAAGCACTGAAGCTTTCTTT. Its protein product is CAWSAQGSTEAFF.

The genes are TRBV7-9 and TRBJ2-2, with D possibly matching TRBD2 (5 bases). CDR3 length equals 13 residues. Per germline, CDR1 SEHNR and CDR2 FQNEAQ (reference sequence). V lost 5 bases to trimming and J lost 4 bases, with 8 bases between them. CDR3 residues: CASSPGVTGELFF. The CDR3 coding sequence is TGTGCCAGCAGCCCCGGGGTCACCGGGGAGCTGTTTTTT.

J is TRBJ1-1 and V is TRBV10-1, with no clear D. V was pared by 2 bases and J by 5 bases, with 9 bases between. CDR1 is WNHNN and CDR2 is SYGVQD in the germline V gene (reference sequence). The CDR3 sequence is 13 residues long. CDR3 region: CASSERLGTEAFF. DNA of the CDR3: TGCGCCAGCAGTGAGCGGTTGGGGACTGAAGCTTTCTTT.

The rearrangement links TRBV11-2 to TRBJ1-2; 8 nucleotides match TRBD1. Germline CDR1 reads SGHAT; CDR2 reads FQNNGV. CDR3 length equals 14 residues. The ends lost 4 bases at V and 4 bases at J; junction bases unmatched: 5. The CDR3 reads CASSSKGTGYGYTF. The CDR3 DNA sequence: TGTGCCAGCAGCTCGAAGGGGACAGGCTATGGCTACACCTTC.

This rearrangement joins TRBV7-6 to TRBJ1-2, with D possibly TRBD1 on 5 matching bases. The germline V and J ends were trimmed by 6 bases and 8 bases, with 16 bases remaining between them. Per the germline V gene, CDR1 is SGHVS and CDR2 is FNYEAQ. This CDR3 has 13 amino acids. CDR3 DNA: TGTGCCAGCAGTTTTACTCAGGGTGGAGGCTACACCTTC. Amino acid sequence: CASSFTQGGGYTF.

J is TRBJ2-7 and V is TRBV5-1; D is perhaps TRBD1 or TRBD2 (6 bases each). The CDR3 extends over 15 amino acids. Between the trimmed V and J ends, which lost 0 bases and 4 bases, there was a span of 14 bases. CDR1 is SGHRS, CDR2 YFSETQ, per germline. The CDR3 reads CASSLGRGGWYEQYF. CDR3 in DNA: TGCGCCAGCAGCTTGGGGCGAGGGGGGTGGTACGAGCAGTACTTC.

The chain joins TRBV7-9 to TRBJ2-7; 10 nucleotides match TRBD1. Germline assignment: CDR1 SEHNR and CDR2 FQNEAQ (reference sequence). CDR3 length: 15 residues. After removal of 8 bases from V and 1 base from J, the junction contained 8 bases not matched to a gene. CDR3 sequence: CASGRQGAGSYEQYF. The CDR3, as DNA: TGTGCCAGCGGGAGACAGGGGGCCGGATCCTACGAGCAGTACTTC. Full variable domain (missing parts from reference TRBV7-9 and TRBJ2-7): DTGVSQNPRHKITKRGQNVTFRCDPISEHNRLYWYRQTLGQGPEFLTYFQNEAQLEKSRLLSDRFSAERPKGSFSTLEIQRTEQGDSAMYLCASGRQGAGSYEQYFGPGTRLTVT.

The chain recombines TRBV5-1 with TRBJ2-5; D remains unclear. CDR3 length: 15 residues. Germline V lookup: CDR1 SGHRS, CDR2 YFSETQ. V was trimmed by 4 bases and J by 4 bases, leaving 17 bases between them. The CDR3 DNA reads TGCGCCAGCAGCCTGCGGCCTACTAAGGGAGAGACCCAGTACTTC. Its protein is CASSLRPTKGETQYF.

The sample holds a few counts of this clone. The rearrangement links TRBV5-4 to TRBJ2-5; D is possibly TRBD2 (6 bases). This CDR3 is 15 amino acids long. CDR1 and CDR2 from the germline V gene are SGHNT and YYREEE (reference sequence). The V end lost 2 bases, the J end lost 3 bases, and 14 bases lay between the germline ends. CDR3 loop: CASSLPGLHEETQYF. For the CDR3, the DNA is TGTGCCAGCAGCTTACCAGGACTACACGAAGAGACCCAGTACTTC.